Listed below are T cell receptor beta chains from one sample, sequenced in a study of cytomegalovirus exposure and HLA in healthy donors. The data were produced by immunoSEQ multiplex PCR, yet TCRdb's version contains in-frame clones alone and is incomplete. The sample includes tens of thousands of clones, 70% to 85% of them seen just once. The specimen sequenced was PBMCs. These receptors were taken from a man younger than 45 in good health and CMV-seronegative. Both conserved end residues are part of each CDR3. A D gene is named only where the DNA matches it firmly. Size is omitted from some rows. Given values are once, few, many or a class for expanded clones.

clone_size	j_call	d_call	v_call	cdr3_aa	cdr3_nt
.	TRBJ1-2	.	TRBV5-1	CASSFSTAFSSNGYTF	TGCGCCAGCAGCTTTTCTACAGCTTTTTCCTCAAATGGCTACACCTTC
few	TRBJ2-7	.	TRBV18	CASSPYPGEGEQYF	TGTGCCAGCTCACCATACCCAGGGGAGGGGGAGCAGTACTTC
once	TRBJ2-1	TRBD2	TRBV11-2	CASSHTSGSYNEQFF	TGTGCCAGCAGCCATACTAGCGGGTCCTACAATGAGCAGTTCTTC
.	TRBJ1-3	.	TRBV6-1	CASSDRGGNTIYF	TGTGCCAGCAGTGACAGGGGTGGAAACACCATATATTTT
.	TRBJ1-1	.	TRBV27	CASSLSLGRNTEAFF	TGTGCCAGCAGTTTATCCCTGGGCAGGAACACTGAAGCTTTCTTT
.	TRBJ1-1	.	TRBV7-9	CASSFTGANTEAFF	TGTGCCAGCAGCTTTACAGGAGCGAACACTGAAGCTTTCTTT
.	TRBJ1-1	.	TRBV18	CASSLVTEAFF	TGTGCCAGCTCACTAGTCACTGAAGCTTTCTTT
.	TRBJ1-4	.	TRBV5-6	CASSRTLAYSSEKLFF	TGTGCCAGCAGCCGGACGCTAGCCTACTCGTCGGAAAAACTGTTTTTT
.	TRBJ2-1	.	TRBV6-1	CASLDIRRDEQFF	TGTGCCAGTTTGGACATCCGCAGGGATGAGCAGTTCTTC
once	TRBJ2-5	TRBD2	TRBV28	CASSIFGTSGRETQYF	TGTGCCAGCAGTATCTTTGGGACTAGCGGGAGAGAGACCCAGTACTTC
.	TRBJ1-4	TRBD1	TRBV10-2	CASSGPGQSNEKLFF	TGCGCCAGCAGCGGACCGGGACAGTCTAATGAAAAACTGTTTTTT
once	TRBJ1-3	.	TRBV25-1	CASSSRGGEPGNTIYF	TGTGCCAGCAGTTCCAGGGGTGGGGAACCTGGAAACACCATATATTTT
.	TRBJ1-2	.	TRBV6-5	CASSRQANGYGYTF	TGTGCCAGCAGCCGACAGGCAAATGGGTATGGCTACACCTTC
.	TRBJ2-2	TRBD2	TRBV10-3	CAISAGGAAGELFF	TGTGCCATCAGTGCGGGGGGGGCGGCCGGGGAGCTGTTTTTT
few	TRBJ2-3	TRBD1	TRBV5-6	CASSSPPDRGYLDTQYF	TGTGCCAGCAGCTCTCCCCCGGACAGGGGGTATTTAGATACGCAGTATTTT
once	TRBJ2-7	TRBD2	TRBV29-1	CSVVGLAGPIYEQYF	TGCAGCGTTGTTGGACTAGCGGGGCCAATCTACGAGCAGTACTTC
.	TRBJ1-1	.	TRBV28	CASSSGVLGNTEAFF	TGTGCCAGCAGTTCGGGGGTTTTGGGGAACACTGAAGCTTTCTTT
once	TRBJ2-1	TRBD2	TRBV9	CASTPGLGNNEQFF	TGTGCCAGCACCCCGGGACTAGGGAACAATGAGCAGTTCTTC
.	TRBJ1-1	TRBD1	TRBV25-1	CASRGQENTEAFF	TGTGCCAGCAGGGGACAGGAGAACACTGAAGCTTTCTTT
few	TRBJ2-7	TRBD1	TRBV7-9	CASSLVGTGGYEQYF	TGTGCCAGCAGCTTAGTCGGGACAGGTGGTTACGAGCAGTACTTC
.	TRBJ2-7	TRBD1	TRBV7-3	CASSSGQGVESEQYF	TGTGCCAGCAGCTCCGGACAGGGAGTTGAGAGCGAGCAGTACTTC
.	TRBJ2-2	TRBD2	TRBV7-9	CASSLSGGRTGELFF	TGTGCCAGCAGCCTGAGCGGGGGTAGGACCGGGGAGCTGTTTTTT
few	TRBJ1-5	.	TRBV10-2	CASTRGWNQPQHF	TGCGCCAGCACCAGGGGATGGAATCAGCCCCAGCATTTT
.	TRBJ2-3	TRBD2	TRBV5-1	CASSLGTSGGADTQYF	TGCGCCAGCAGCTTGGGGACTAGCGGGGGGGCAGATACGCAGTATTTT
.	TRBJ2-2	.	TRBV25-1	CASSTTRTGELFF	TGTGCCAGCAGTACGACACGAACCGGGGAGCTGTTTTTT
.	TRBJ1-2	TRBD1	TRBV9	CASSVATLGQEYYGYTF	TGTGCCAGCAGCGTAGCTACCCTGGGACAGGAGTACTATGGCTACACCTTC
.	TRBJ2-2	.	TRBV4-1	CASSQWGRDTGELFF	TGCGCCAGCAGCCAATGGGGGCGGGACACCGGGGAGCTGTTTTTT
.	TRBJ2-1	TRBD2	TRBV6-5	CASSYLGGDEQFF	TGTGCCAGCAGTTACCTGGGGGGGGATGAGCAGTTCTTC
.	TRBJ2-7	TRBD2	TRBV13	CASSPRLAGPYEQYF	TGTGCCAGCAGCCCCCGGTTAGCGGGACCCTACGAGCAGTACTTC
.	TRBJ1-1	.	TRBV7-2	CASSLDRYTEAFF	TGTGCCAGCAGCTTGGACAGATACACTGAAGCTTTCTTT
.	TRBJ2-1	TRBD2	TRBV27	CASSSTSGFSYNEQFF	TGTGCCAGCAGTTCAACTAGCGGGTTCTCCTACAATGAGCAGTTCTTC
few	TRBJ2-7	TRBD1	TRBV7-7	CASSQGQGSYEQYF	TGTGCCAGCAGCCAGGGACAGGGCTCCTACGAGCAGTACTTC
.	TRBJ1-1	.	TRBV18	CASSRAENTEAFF	TGTGCCAGCTCACGGGCAGAGAACACTGAAGCTTTCTTT
.	TRBJ1-5	.	TRBV28	CASTSPSEGKPQHF	TGTGCCAGCACCTCTCCCTCGGAGGGCAAGCCCCAGCATTTT
.	TRBJ2-1	TRBD2	TRBV5-1	CASSYGTSGPNTNEQFF	TGCGCCAGCAGCTACGGGACTAGCGGGCCGAACACCAATGAGCAGTTCTTC
once	TRBJ2-2	TRBD2	TRBV6-5	CASKRGTNTGELFF	TGTGCCAGCAAGCGGGGCACGAACACCGGGGAGCTGTTTTTT
.	TRBJ2-2	.	TRBV14	CASSQRQSGPNTGELFF	TGTGCCAGCAGCCAGCGACAGTCCGGGCCGAACACCGGGGAGCTGTTTTTT
.	TRBJ1-2	.	TRBV27	CASSLFSKGSRGPGGYTF	TGTGCCAGCAGTTTATTCTCCAAAGGGAGCAGGGGCCCTGGTGGCTACACCTTC
.	TRBJ1-1	.	TRBV28	CASSFQGMNTEAFF	TGTGCCAGCAGTTTTCAGGGGATGAACACTGAAGCTTTCTTT
few	TRBJ2-7	.	TRBV6-1	CASSRVVQGYEQYF	TGTGCCAGCAGCCGCGTCGTTCAGGGCTACGAGCAGTACTTC
.	TRBJ1-2	TRBD1	TRBV19	CATKEEGAANYGYTF	TGTGCCACCAAGGAGGAGGGGGCAGCTAACTATGGCTACACCTTC
few	TRBJ2-7	.	TRBV6-5	CASSAGDKPYEQYF	TGTGCCAGCAGTGCGGGGGACAAGCCCTACGAGCAGTACTTC
.	TRBJ2-3	TRBD2	TRBV28	CASSFSLWDYQDTQYF	TGTGCCAGCAGTTTTAGTTTATGGGACTACCAAGATACGCAGTATTTT
.	TRBJ2-1	TRBD2	TRBV7-3	CASSLLGGSSYNEQFF	TGTGCCAGCAGCTTATTGGGGGGGAGCTCCTACAATGAGCAGTTCTTC